The 29 T cell receptor beta chains listed next were all sequenced from one sample in a study of cytomegalovirus exposure and HLA in healthy donors. A multiplex PCR was run with 60 Vbeta primers and 13 Jbeta primers. Assay: immunoSEQ multiplex PCR; the TCRdb copy retains only in-frame clones and omits some. The sample spans more than 50,000 clones; the ten largest clones claim approximately 6.8%. Material: PBMCs. The receptors here all came from a woman aged 40-49 years in good health and CMV-seronegative.

J is TRBJ1-4 and V is TRBV18; 12 bases fit TRBD1. This CDR3 spans 20 amino acids. After removal of 3 bases from V and 0 bases from J, the junction contained 11 bases not matched to a gene. Germline CDR1 KGHSH, CDR2 LQKENI. CDR3 residues: CASSPSRDRGLRATNEKLFF. For the CDR3, the DNA is TGTGCCAGCTCACCGAGTCGGGACAGGGGGCTGAGGGCAACTAATGAAAAACTGTTTTTT.

The rearrangement links TRBV30 to TRBJ2-4; D is perhaps TRBD1 (7 bases). Germline lookup yields CDR1 GTSNPN and CDR2 SVGIG (reference sequence). The germline V and J ends were trimmed by 3 bases and 8 bases, with 11 bases remaining between them. The CDR3 runs 12 residues. CDR3 protein: CAWSPGGYIQYF. DNA for the CDR3: TGTGCCTGGAGCCCAGGGGGGTACATTCAGTACTTC. The full variable domain, in which reference TRBV30 and TRBJ2-4 provide the parts outside the CDR3, is SQTIHQWPATLVQPVGSPLSLECTVEGTSNPNLYWYRQAAGRGLQLLFYSVGIGQISSEVPQNLSASRPQDRQFILSSKKLLLSDSGFYLCAWSPGGYIQYFGAGTRLSVL.

This chain uses TRBV27 with TRBJ2-2; D perhaps matches TRBD1 (5 bases). Germline-derived CDR1 and CDR2 are MNHEY and SMNVEV (reference sequence). Trimming removed 4 bases at V and 1 base at J, with 13 bases between. CDR3 size: 16 residues. The CDR3 loop reads CASSSIETVNTGELFF. DNA of the CDR3: TGTGCCAGCAGTTCCATAGAGACAGTGAACACCGGGGAGCTGTTTTTT.

The chain uses TRBV5-1 and TRBJ2-7; D may be TRBD2 (5 bases). The CDR3 covers 15 residues. CDR1 is SGHRS, CDR2 YFSETQ, per germline. Trimming pared 7 bases from V and 0 bases from J, leaving 17 bases between. The CDR3: CASRSPGSPSYEQYF. Written as DNA, the CDR3 is TGCGCCAGCCGTTCCCCGGGATCTCCCTCCTACGAGCAGTACTTC.

The chain employs TRBV25-1 and TRBJ2-1, with 7 bases that match TRBD2. Germline loops: CDR1 MGHDK, CDR2 SYGVNS. V lost 5 bases to trimming and J lost 8 bases; unmatched junction nucleotides: 15. CDR3 size: 16 residues. The CDR3 reads CASSPPLAGVQYEQFF. CDR3 DNA sequence: TGTGCCAGCAGTCCTCCCCTGGCGGGAGTACAATATGAGCAGTTCTTC.

The chain joins TRBV9 to TRBJ2-5, with 8 positions matching TRBD1. CDR1 and CDR2 from the germline V gene are SGDLS and YYNGEE. V was pared by 4 bases and J by 6 bases, with 17 bases of the junction left unmatched. The CDR3 is 17 residues long. CDR3 sequence reads: CASSSHPGQGGTKTQYF. The CDR3 bases are TGTGCCAGCAGCAGTCACCCCGGACAGGGTGGGACGAAGACCCAGTACTTC.

The genes are TRBV10-3 and TRBJ2-7; 9 bases fit TRBD2. The germline CDR1 and CDR2 sequences are ENHRY and SYGVKD. The CDR3 loop spans 12 amino acids. Germline trimming cut 10 bases from V and 6 bases from J; bases unmatched to any gene: 7. The CDR3 sequence: CASTTSGGEQYF. CDR3 sequence (DNA): TGTGCCAGTACGACTAGCGGAGGCGAGCAGTACTTC.

The genes are TRBV6-5 and TRBJ1-2; 7 positions match TRBD1. Germline-derived CDR1 and CDR2 are MNHEY and SVGAGI. This CDR3 region has 12 residues. Trimming removed 6 bases from V and 5 bases from J; junction bases left unmatched: 3. In nucleotides, the CDR3 is TGTGCCAGCAGCGACAGGGAGTATGGCTACACCTTC. Translation gives CASSDREYGYTF.

The chain couples TRBV7-8 to TRBJ1-5; D gene unclear. V was shortened by 4 bases and J by 5 bases, with 15 bases between the two germline ends. The germline CDR1 and CDR2 sequences are SGHVS and FQNEAQ. CDR3 length equals 15 residues. Here the CDR3 DNA reads TGTGCCAGCAGCTCCTATTCCAGGAACGATCAGCCCCAGCATTTT. Protein: CASSSYSRNDQPQHF.

The rearrangement links TRBV18 to TRBJ2-1, with TRBD2 identical over 11 bases. CDR3 length: 15 residues. Germline V gene lookup returns CDR1 KGHSH and CDR2 LQKENI. V was clipped by 4 bases and J by 9 bases; unmatched bases: 8. DNA for the CDR3: TGTGCCAGCTCACGTAGCGGGGGGGCCATCGGTGAGCAGTTCTTC. Protein sequence: CASSRSGGAIGEQFF.

This clone is identified as medium-sized from frequency. V is TRBV5-6 and J is TRBJ2-2, with a tentative D call TRBD1 (7 bases). Germline V gives CDR1 SGHDT, CDR2 YYEEEE. Trimming left V 0 bases short and J 3 bases short, with 15 bases between. This CDR3 is 17 amino acids long. The DNA for the CDR3 is TGTGCCAGCAGCTTGGCCGAGGCCAGGGGGGACACCGGGGAGCTGTTTTTT. This translates into CASSLAEARGDTGELFF.

The chain couples TRBV19 to TRBJ1-4; 7 bases line up with TRBD1. The CDR3 runs 16 residues. Germline V lookup: CDR1 LNHDA, CDR2 SQIVND (reference sequence). Trimming took 5 bases from V and 0 from J; bases not matched to a gene: 6. The CDR3 sequence is CASSRDSLATNEKLFF. In nucleotides, the CDR3 is TGTGCCAGTAGTCGGGACAGCCTTGCAACTAATGAAAAACTGTTTTTT.

The rearrangement joins TRBV28 to TRBJ2-7; 7 bases match TRBD1. The CDR3 contains 14 residues. Germline loops: CDR1 MDHEN, CDR2 SYDVKM. Unmatched junction bases numbered 10, after V lost 5 bases and J lost 6 bases. The CDR3 DNA reads TGTGCCAGCAGTGGGCCCGGGACAGTCGGCGAGCAGTACTTC. Its protein product is CASSGPGTVGEQYF.

The DNA of the CDR3 is TGCGCCAGCAGCCGGGGGGGAGGGGGCTCCTACGAGCAGTACTTC. It translates to CASSRGGGGSYEQYF. The chain is built from TRBV5-1 and TRBJ2-7, with 8 bases fitting TRBD2. The CDR3 is 15 residues long. Losses at the gene ends were 4 bases for V and 0 bases for J; bases not matched to a gene: 6. Germline lookup yields CDR1 SGHRS and CDR2 YFSETQ. The full variable domain, with the rest looked up from reference TRBV5-1 and TRBJ2-7, is KAGVTQTPRYLIKTRGQQVTLSCSPISGHRSVSWYQQTPGQGLQFLFEYFSETQRNKGNFPGRFSGRQFSNSRSEMNVSTLELGDSALYLCASSRGGGGSYEQYFGPGTRLTVT.

This chain connects TRBV7-6 to TRBJ2-7; D possibly corresponds to TRBD1 (6 bases). The V end lost 6 bases, the J end lost 6 bases, and 12 bases lay between the germline ends. This CDR3 has 12 residues. Germline-derived CDR1 and CDR2 are SGHVS and FNYEAQ. CDR3 amino acids: CASSSGAGEQYF. The CDR3 DNA reads as TGTGCCAGCAGTTCAGGGGCGGGCGAGCAGTACTTC. The entire variable domain, with the rest obtained from reference TRBV7-6 and TRBJ2-7, is as follows: GAGVSQSPRYKVTKRGQDVALRCDPISGHVSLYWYRQALGQGPEFLTYFNYEAQQDKSGLPNDRFSAERPEGSISTLTIQRTEQRDSAMYRCASSSGAGEQYFGPGTRLTVT.

The gene calls are TRBV11-2 and TRBJ2-1; maybe TRBD1 (6 bases). The CDR3 runs to 15 residues. Germline loops: CDR1 SGHAT, CDR2 FQNNGV. V was trimmed by 5 bases and J by 0 bases, leaving 11 bases between them. The CDR3 bases are TGTGCCAGCAGCCTGGACAGCAGCTCCTACAATGAGCAGTTCTTC. Its translation is CASSLDSSSYNEQFF. Drawing the rest from reference TRBV11-2 and TRBJ2-1, the complete variable domain is EAGVAQSPRYKIIEKRQSVAFWCNPISGHATLYWYQQILGQGPKLLIQFQNNGVVDDSQLPKDRFSAERLKGVDSTLKIQPAKLEDSAVYLCASSLDSSSYNEQFFGPGTRLTVL.

The chain uses TRBV7-9 and TRBJ2-1, with 8 bases fitting TRBD2. The CDR3 totals 16 residues. J gave up 4 bases and V 1 base, and 6 bases lay outside the gene matches. CDR1 and CDR2 (germline): SEHNR, FQNEAQ (reference sequence). CDR3 amino acids: CASSLEGGRTYNEQFF. The CDR3 DNA follows: TGTGCCAGCAGCTTAGAGGGCGGGAGGACATACAATGAGCAGTTCTTC.

The chain uses TRBV7-9 and TRBJ1-2, with D unclear. Per the germline V gene, CDR1 is SEHNR and CDR2 is FQNEAQ (reference sequence). The CDR3 length is 12 residues. Trimming removed 1 base from V and 4 bases from J, with 4 bases in between. The CDR3: CASSLDSYGYTF. The CDR3, as DNA: TGTGCCAGCAGCTTAGACAGCTATGGCTACACCTTC. Drawing the rest from reference TRBV7-9 and TRBJ1-2, the complete variable domain is DTGVSQNPRHKITKRGQNVTFRCDPISEHNRLYWYRQTLGQGPEFLTYFQNEAQLEKSRLLSDRFSAERPKGSFSTLEIQRTEQGDSAMYLCASSLDSYGYTFGSGTRLTVV.

J is TRBJ1-4 and V is TRBV4-3, with D perhaps matching TRBD1 (5 bases). Germline V CDR1 and CDR2: LGHNA, YSLEER. The V and J ends lost 1 base and 7 bases respectively, with 13 bases between them. CDR3 size: 15 residues. The CDR3 DNA sequence: TGCGCCAGCAGCCAAGGCAGGGAGGAGGCTGAAAAACTGTTTTTT. Translating it yields CASSQGREEAEKLFF.

DNA for the CDR3: TGTGCCAGCAGCTGGACAAGTAACACTGAAGCTTTCTTT. Its protein product is CASSWTSNTEAFF. The chain joins TRBV11-3 to TRBJ1-1, with D perhaps matching TRBD1 (5 bases). V lost 4 bases to trimming and J lost 2 bases, with 8 bases between them. Germline V lookup: CDR1 SGHNT, CDR2 YENEEA. This CDR3 has 13 amino acids. Full variable domain (remainder filled in from reference TRBV11-3 and TRBJ1-1): EAGVVQSPRYKIIEKKQPVAFWCNPISGHNTLYWYLQNLGQGPELLIRYENEEAVDDSQLPKDRFSAERLKGVDSTLKIQPAELGDSAVYLCASSWTSNTEAFFGQGTRLTVV.

This chain links TRBV6-5 with TRBJ1-4, with a tentative D call TRBD1 (5 bases). Trimming took off 4 bases at V and 7 bases at J, with 16 bases between the two ends. This CDR3 has 15 amino acids. Germline CDR1 is MNHEY and CDR2 is SVGAGI. The CDR3 loop is CASSSRRGRSEKLFF. CDR3 DNA sequence: TGTGCCAGCAGTTCCCGTAGGGGAAGGAGTGAAAAACTGTTTTTT.

The CDR3 here is CASSPGTDSNQPQHF. DNA of the CDR3: TGTGCCAGCAGCCCCGGGACAGATAGCAATCAGCCCCAGCATTTT. The V and J genes are TRBV5-8 and TRBJ1-5; 7 positions match TRBD1. V shed 4 bases and J 0 bases; nucleotides not matched to a gene: 4. The CDR3 runs 15 residues. The V gene's germline CDR1 is SGHTS and CDR2 YDEGEE.

The chain recombines TRBV28 with TRBJ2-1, with 11 bases matching TRBD2. The trim removed 6 bases at V and 8 bases at J, leaving 18 bases unmatched. The CDR3 loop spans 18 amino acids. The germline V gene encodes CDR1 MDHEN and CDR2 SYDVKM. In nucleotides, the CDR3 is TGTGCCAGCAGCTCCACTACGGGTACTAGCGGGAGACTCCATGAGCAGTTCTTC. It encodes CASSSTTGTSGRLHEQFF.

The chain combines TRBV4-1 with TRBJ2-2; TRBD2 agrees at 10 bases. The CDR3 has 18 amino acids. The trim removed 0 bases at V and 6 bases at J, leaving 10 bases unmatched. The germline CDR1 and CDR2 sequences are MGHRA and YSYEKL. The CDR3 here is CASSQDLASGSRAGELFF. DNA for the CDR3: TGCGCCAGCAGCCAAGATCTAGCTAGCGGGAGTAGGGCCGGGGAGCTGTTTTTT.

The gene calls are TRBV5-4 and TRBJ2-5; 7 bases fit TRBD1. CDR3 size: 14 residues. Germline CDR1 SGHNT, CDR2 YYREEE (reference sequence). J was trimmed by 0 bases and V by 4 bases; bases with no gene match: 3. CDR3 amino acids: CASSGDRYQETQYF. The CDR3 bases are TGTGCCAGCAGCGGGGACAGATACCAAGAGACCCAGTACTTC. The variable domain in full, with the rest retrieved from reference TRBV5-4 and TRBJ2-5, is ETGVTQSPTHLIKTRGQQVTLRCSSQSGHNTVSWYQQALGQGPQFIFQYYREEENGRGNFPPRFSGLQFPNYSSELNVNALELDDSALYLCASSGDRYQETQYFGPGTRLLVL.

The CDR3 sequence is CASSVFGAVGNTIYF. The DNA of the CDR3 is TGTGCCAGCAGTGTTTTCGGAGCAGTTGGAAACACCATATATTTT. The J gene is TRBJ1-3, the V gene TRBV6-1, with D unclear. Trimming shortened V by 4 bases and J by 3 bases, and 13 bases separated the two germline ends. The CDR3 sequence is 15 residues long. Germline V gene lookup returns CDR1 MNHNS and CDR2 SASEGT.

V is TRBV6-1 and J is TRBJ1-1; 10 nucleotides line up with TRBD1. From germline, CDR1 is MNHNS and CDR2 SASEGT. This CDR3 spans 13 amino acids. The ends lost 6 bases at V and 6 bases at J; junction bases unmatched: 4. The CDR3 here is CASRGQGIPEAFF. The CDR3 DNA is TGTGCCAGCAGGGGACAGGGGATACCTGAAGCTTTCTTT.

CDR3 sequence (DNA): TGTGCCAGCAGCTCAACGAGGATGACAGGGCCCTTTATTGGGGGCTACACCTTC. Protein sequence: CASSSTRMTGPFIGGYTF. The chain employs TRBV7-9 and TRBJ1-2, with TRBD1 matching 7 bases. The V gene's germline CDR1 is SEHNR and CDR2 FQNEAQ (reference sequence). V was clipped by 4 bases and J by 8 bases; unmatched bases: 22. This CDR3 region has 18 residues. Full variable domain (missing parts from reference TRBV7-9 and TRBJ1-2): DTGVSQNPRHKITKRGQNVTFRCDPISEHNRLYWYRQTLGQGPEFLTYFQNEAQLEKSRLLSDRFSAERPKGSFSTLEIQRTEQGDSAMYLCASSSTRMTGPFIGGYTFGSGTRLTVV.

V usage is TRBV11-1 and J usage is TRBJ2-1, with 12 bases that match TRBD2. V dropped 5 bases and J dropped 4; count of bases not matched to a gene: 9. Germline CDR1 SGHAT, CDR2 FQDESV (reference sequence). This CDR3 is built from 17 residues. The CDR3 region has the DNA TGTGCCAGCAGCCCGAGACTAGCGGGAGCTCTGTACAATGAGCAGTTCTTC. This translates into CASSPRLAGALYNEQFF.